Listed here are 16 T cell receptor beta chains from one sample, sequenced in a study of cytomegalovirus exposure and HLA in healthy donors. The method was immunoSEQ multiplex PCR; TCRdb's version includes in-frame clones alone and lacks a portion of them. The data show roughly 270,000 clones, roughly 88% seen once. The sample was PBMCs. The receptors shown here come from a woman aged 18 to 35 in good health and CMV-seronegative.

This chain links TRBV5-1 with TRBJ1-1; D gene unclear. Trimming took 0 bases from V and 5 from J, leaving 8 bases between them. The CDR3 has 13 amino acids. Germline CDR1 is SGHRS and CDR2 is YFSETQ. Here the CDR3 reads CASSLVGSTEAFF. CDR3 nucleotide sequence: TGCGCCAGCAGCTTGGTCGGGTCGACTGAAGCTTTCTTT.

The chain recombines TRBV2 with TRBJ2-7, with 7 positions matching TRBD1. Trimming removed 8 bases from V and 2 bases from J; junction bases left unmatched: 9. The CDR3 totals 14 residues. Germline CDR1 is SNHLY and CDR2 is FYNNEI. The CDR3 nucleotides are TGTGCCAGCGGCCGACAGGGAAAACCCTACGAGCAGTACTTC. Translation gives CASGRQGKPYEQYF. The full variable domain, completed using reference TRBV2 and TRBJ2-7, is EPEVTQTPSHQVTQMGQEVILRCVPISNHLYFYWYRQILGQKVEFLVSFYNNEISEKSEIFDDQFSVERPDGSNFTLKIRSTKLEDSAMYFCASGRQGKPYEQYFGPGTRLTVT.

The chain uses TRBV18 and TRBJ1-2, with TRBD1 matching 8 bases. Germline lookup yields CDR1 KGHSH and CDR2 LQKENI. V lost 7 bases to trimming and J lost 4 bases; unmatched junction nucleotides: 8. The CDR3 loop spans 14 amino acids. CDR3 nucleotide sequence: TGTGCCAGCTTATCCGGGACAGGACCCTATGGCTACACCTTC. It specifies CASLSGTGPYGYTF.

The J gene is TRBJ1-3, the V gene TRBV27; D not certain. CDR1 is MNHEY and CDR2 is SMNVEV in the germline V gene (reference sequence). This CDR3 has 14 amino acids. Trimming stripped 6 bases from V and 0 bases from J, with 9 bases between. CDR3 DNA: TGTGCCAGCAGAGTCACATACTCTGGAAACACCATATATTTT. Translating it yields CASRVTYSGNTIYF.

This rearrangement joins TRBV6-1 to TRBJ2-3; 8 bases line up with TRBD2. J gave up 4 bases and V 7 bases, and 1 base lay outside the gene matches. Germline CDR1 is MNHNS and CDR2 is SASEGT. The CDR3 has 12 amino acids. The CDR3 nucleotides are TGTGCCAGCACAGCGGGGGCAGATACGCAGTATTTT. It encodes CASTAGADTQYF.

This clone was found once. The chain joins TRBV27 to TRBJ1-1; D gene unclear. Germline V gene lookup returns CDR1 MNHEY and CDR2 SMNVEV (reference sequence). The V gene lost 7 bases and the J gene lost 4 bases, with 19 bases spanning the gap. CDR3 length equals 15 residues. The chain's CDR3 is CASNNPRHLFTEAFF. The CDR3 coding sequence is TGTGCCAGCAACAACCCCCGACATCTGTTCACTGAAGCTTTCTTT.

This clone was counted only a few times. The gene calls are TRBV7-8 and TRBJ1-6, with 10 bases identical to TRBD1. The CDR3 spans 16 residues. The trim removed 5 bases at V and 10 bases at J, leaving 11 bases unmatched. Germline V gives CDR1 SGHVS, CDR2 FQNEAQ. The CDR3 reads CASSPLPGQGISPLHF. The DNA of the CDR3 is TGTGCCAGCAGCCCCTTACCGGGACAGGGGATATCACCCCTCCACTTT.

This chain links TRBV28 with TRBJ2-1; 7 bases are shared with TRBD2. Trimming took 6 bases from V and 6 from J; bases not matched to a gene: 11. The CDR3 is 15 residues long. Germline loops: CDR1 MDHEN, CDR2 SYDVKM. The CDR3: CASSSPGLRLNEQFF. The CDR3 bases are TGTGCCAGCAGCTCTCCGGGACTACGGCTCAATGAGCAGTTCTTC.

The chain uses TRBV2 and TRBJ2-1; 7 bases fit TRBD1. V trimming: 4 bases; J trimming: 8 bases; junction bases outside the gene matches: 14. Looked up from germline, CDR1 is SNHLY and CDR2 is FYNNEI. The CDR3 spans 16 residues. This CDR3 reads CASSGQGAVRVDEQFF. CDR3 DNA sequence: TGTGCCAGCAGTGGACAGGGCGCGGTACGGGTTGATGAGCAGTTCTTC.

The rearrangement uses TRBV2 and TRBJ2-7; 7 bases are shared with TRBD2. The germline V gene encodes CDR1 SNHLY and CDR2 FYNNEI. This CDR3 contains 17 residues. Unmatched junction bases numbered 19, after V lost 6 bases and J lost 5 bases. The CDR3 loop reads CASRPDFYSGSNDEQYF. The CDR3 DNA follows: TGTGCCAGCAGACCCGATTTTTATAGCGGGTCAAACGACGAGCAGTACTTC.

This chain uses TRBV5-1 with TRBJ2-5; TRBD1 is a possible D gene (6 bases). The length of the CDR3 is 14 residues. V lost 3 bases and J lost 0, with 9 bases in between. CDR1 SGHRS and CDR2 YFSETQ come from the germline V gene. CDR3 loop: CASSSTGNQETQYF. For the CDR3, the DNA is TGCGCCAGCAGCTCAACAGGGAACCAAGAGACCCAGTACTTC.

This chain connects TRBV9 to TRBJ2-1; the match to TRBD2 covers 7 bases. After removal of 4 bases from V and 6 bases from J, the junction contained 10 bases not matched to a gene. Per the germline V gene, CDR1 is SGDLS and CDR2 is YYNGEE. The CDR3 covers 15 residues. The CDR3 reads CASSLGLGEGNEQFF. The CDR3, as DNA: TGTGCCAGCAGCCTCGGACTAGGGGAGGGCAATGAGCAGTTCTTC.

V is TRBV9 and J is TRBJ2-2; D not certain. The CDR3 consists of 15 residues. Per germline, CDR1 SGDLS and CDR2 YYNGEE. Deletions cut 0 bases from V and 4 bases from J, with 10 bases between. CDR3 nucleotide sequence: TGTGCCAGCAGCGTAGGAGGCAGACTCACCGGGGAGCTGTTTTTT. This sequence encodes CASSVGGRLTGELFF.

This chain joins TRBV6-5 and TRBJ1-1; D is possibly TRBD1 (5 bases). V was shortened by 5 bases and J by 3 bases, with 10 bases between the two germline ends. Germline CDR1 reads MNHEY; CDR2 reads SVGAGI. There are 13 residues in the CDR3. The CDR3 DNA follows: TGTGCCAGCAGTACCGACAGCTACACTGAAGCTTTCTTT. Its protein product is CASSTDSYTEAFF.

The chain joins TRBV18 to TRBJ2-2; TRBD2 is a possible D gene (6 bases). V was cut by 3 bases and J by 3 bases, with 8 bases left in between. The germline gives CDR1 KGHSH, CDR2 LQKENI. This CDR3 has 14 amino acids. CDR3 nucleotide sequence: TGTGCCAGCTCACCGAGACTAGACACCGGGGAGCTGTTTTTT. Encoded protein: CASSPRLDTGELFF.

This sequence joins TRBV2 and TRBJ2-3; 11 nucleotides agree with TRBD2. J was trimmed by 4 bases and V by 6 bases; bases with no gene match: 9. Germline lookup yields CDR1 SNHLY and CDR2 FYNNEI. The CDR3 contains 16 residues. The CDR3 sequence is CASRGFSGRVSDTQYF. The CDR3 nucleotides are TGTGCCAGCAGGGGGTTTAGCGGGAGGGTCTCAGATACGCAGTATTTT.